This T cell receptor (beta chain) was captured in a study of control samples from healthy donors and cancer patients. TCRdb keeps only in-frame clones here, not all; method: immunoSEQ multiplex PCR. The data contain about 150,000 clones, more than 90% of them singletons. The CDR3 contains 16 residues. Trimming took off 5 bases at V and 4 bases at J, with 20 bases between the two ends. CDR1 is SGHTA and CDR2 is FQGNSA in the germline V gene. The sample taken for sequencing was blood. The chain couples TRBV7-2 to TRBJ1-2, with TRBD1 as a possible D gene (6 bases). This sequence originates from a woman aged 35 to 49 in good health. CDR3 amino acids: CASSPPGGIMGYGYTF. CDR3 nucleotide sequence: TGTGCCAGCAGCCCGCCGGGGGGCATAATGGGCTATGGCTACACCTTC.